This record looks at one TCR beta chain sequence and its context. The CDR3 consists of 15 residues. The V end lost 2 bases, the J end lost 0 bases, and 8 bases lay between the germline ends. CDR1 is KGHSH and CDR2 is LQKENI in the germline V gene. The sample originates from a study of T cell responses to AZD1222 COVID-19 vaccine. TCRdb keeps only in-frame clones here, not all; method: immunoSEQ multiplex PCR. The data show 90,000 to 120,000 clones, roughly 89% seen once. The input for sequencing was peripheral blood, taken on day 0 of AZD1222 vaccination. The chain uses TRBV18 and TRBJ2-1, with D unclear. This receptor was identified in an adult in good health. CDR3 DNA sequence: TGTGCCAGCTCACCAGAGTTTAGCTCCTACAATGAGCAGTTCTTC. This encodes CASSPEFSSYNEQFF. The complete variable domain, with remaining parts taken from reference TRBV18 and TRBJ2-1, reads NAGVMQNPRHLVRRRGQEARLRCSPMKGHSHVYWYRQLPEEGLKFMVYLQKENIIDESGMPKERFSAEFPKEGPSILRIQQVVRGDSAAYFCASSPEFSSYNEQFFGPGTRLTVL.